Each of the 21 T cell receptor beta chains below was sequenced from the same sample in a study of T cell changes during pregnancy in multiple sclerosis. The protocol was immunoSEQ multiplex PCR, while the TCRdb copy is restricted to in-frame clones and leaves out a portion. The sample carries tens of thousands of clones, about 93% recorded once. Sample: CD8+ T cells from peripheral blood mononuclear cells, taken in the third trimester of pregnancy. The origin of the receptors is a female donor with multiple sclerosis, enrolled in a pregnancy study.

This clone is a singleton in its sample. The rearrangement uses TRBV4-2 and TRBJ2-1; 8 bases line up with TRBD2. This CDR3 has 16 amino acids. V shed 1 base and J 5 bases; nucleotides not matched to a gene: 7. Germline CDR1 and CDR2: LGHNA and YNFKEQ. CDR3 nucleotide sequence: TGTGCCAGCAGCCAAGGGGTCCTAGCGGGTCACAATGAGCAGTTCTTC. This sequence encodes CASSQGVLAGHNEQFF.

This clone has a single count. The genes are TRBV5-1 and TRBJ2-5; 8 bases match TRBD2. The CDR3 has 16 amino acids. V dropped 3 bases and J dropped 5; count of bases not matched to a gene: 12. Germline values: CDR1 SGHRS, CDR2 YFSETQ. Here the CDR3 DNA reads TGCGCCAGCAGCTCAGGACTAGCCCAGGGAAGGGAGACCCAGTACTTC. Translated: CASSSGLAQGRETQYF.

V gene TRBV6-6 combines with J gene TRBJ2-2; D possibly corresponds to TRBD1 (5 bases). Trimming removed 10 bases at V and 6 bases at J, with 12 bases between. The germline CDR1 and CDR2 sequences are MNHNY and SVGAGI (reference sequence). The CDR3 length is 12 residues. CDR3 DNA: TGTGCCATAGGGGCAGGCGCCGGGGAGCTGTTTTTT. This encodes CAIGAGAGELFF.

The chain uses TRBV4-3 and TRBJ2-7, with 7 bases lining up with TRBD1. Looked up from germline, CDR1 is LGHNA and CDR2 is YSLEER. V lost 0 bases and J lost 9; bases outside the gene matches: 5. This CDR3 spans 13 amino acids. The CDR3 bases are TGCGCCAGCAGCCAAGAGCTCGACAGGGTGCAGTACTTC. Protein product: CASSQELDRVQYF.

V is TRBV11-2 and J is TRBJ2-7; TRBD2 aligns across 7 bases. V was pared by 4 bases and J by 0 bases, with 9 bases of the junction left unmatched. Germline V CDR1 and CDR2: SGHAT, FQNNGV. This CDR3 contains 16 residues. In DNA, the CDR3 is TGTGCCAGCAGCTCGCATCCTAGCGGCCCCTCCTACGAGCAGTACTTC. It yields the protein CASSSHPSGPSYEQYF. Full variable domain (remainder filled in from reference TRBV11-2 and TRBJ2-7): EAGVAQSPRYKIIEKRQSVAFWCNPISGHATLYWYQQILGQGPKLLIQFQNNGVVDDSQLPKDRFSAERLKGVDSTLKIQPAKLEDSAVYLCASSSHPSGPSYEQYFGPGTRLTVT.

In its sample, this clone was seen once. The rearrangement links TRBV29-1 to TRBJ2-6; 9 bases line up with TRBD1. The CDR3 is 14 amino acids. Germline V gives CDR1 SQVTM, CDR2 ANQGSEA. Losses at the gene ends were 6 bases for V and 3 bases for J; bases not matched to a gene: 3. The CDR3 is CSVRQGVGANVLTF. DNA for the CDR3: TGCAGCGTCAGACAGGGGGTTGGGGCCAACGTCCTGACTTTC.

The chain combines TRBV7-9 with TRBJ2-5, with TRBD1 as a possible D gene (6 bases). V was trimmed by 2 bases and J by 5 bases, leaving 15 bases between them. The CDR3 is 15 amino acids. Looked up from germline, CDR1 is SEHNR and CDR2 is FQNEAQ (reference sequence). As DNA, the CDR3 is TGTGCCAGCAGCTTATTGTCGGCAGGGGTGGAGACCCAGTACTTC. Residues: CASSLLSAGVETQYF.

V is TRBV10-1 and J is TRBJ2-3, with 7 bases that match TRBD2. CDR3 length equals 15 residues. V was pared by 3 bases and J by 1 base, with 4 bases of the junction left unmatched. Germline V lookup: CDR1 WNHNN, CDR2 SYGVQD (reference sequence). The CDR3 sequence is CASSDGLAGTDTQYF. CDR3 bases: TGCGCCAGCAGTGATGGGCTAGCGGGCACAGATACGCAGTATTTT.

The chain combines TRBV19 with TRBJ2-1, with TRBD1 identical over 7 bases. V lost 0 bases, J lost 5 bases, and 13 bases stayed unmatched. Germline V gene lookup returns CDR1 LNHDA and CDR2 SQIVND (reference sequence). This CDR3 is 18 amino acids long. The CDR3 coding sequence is TGTGCCAGTAGTATAGACGACAGGGTGTTTTGGGATAACAATGAGCAGTTCTTC. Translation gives CASSIDDRVFWDNNEQFF.

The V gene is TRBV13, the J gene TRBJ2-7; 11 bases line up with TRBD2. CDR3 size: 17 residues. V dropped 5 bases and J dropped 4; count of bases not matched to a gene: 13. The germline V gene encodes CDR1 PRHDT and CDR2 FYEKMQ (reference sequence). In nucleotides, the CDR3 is TGTGCCAGCAGCGAAGTATTTAGCGGGAGGGAATTTTACGAGCAGTACTTC. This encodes CASSEVFSGREFYEQYF.

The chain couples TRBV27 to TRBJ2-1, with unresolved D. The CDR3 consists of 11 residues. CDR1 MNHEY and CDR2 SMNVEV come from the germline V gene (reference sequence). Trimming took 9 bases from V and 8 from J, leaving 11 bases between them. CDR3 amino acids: CASKVAYEQFF. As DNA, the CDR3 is TGTGCCAGTAAAGTTGCGTATGAGCAGTTCTTC.

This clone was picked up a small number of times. CDR3 amino acids: CASSLNLGQNYEQYF. The CDR3 DNA is TGTGCCAGCAGTTTAAATTTGGGACAGAACTACGAGCAGTACTTC. The chain has TRBV27 and TRBJ2-7, with TRBD1 identical over 7 bases. The length of the CDR3 is 15 residues. V was pared by 2 bases and J by 3 bases, with 7 bases of the junction left unmatched. The germline gives CDR1 MNHEY, CDR2 SMNVEV (reference sequence).

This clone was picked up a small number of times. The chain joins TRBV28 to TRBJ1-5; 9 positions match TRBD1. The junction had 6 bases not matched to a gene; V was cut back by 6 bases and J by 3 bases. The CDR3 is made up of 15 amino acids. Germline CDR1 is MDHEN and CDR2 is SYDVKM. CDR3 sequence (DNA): TGTGCCAGCAGGGCCGGACAGGGGAACAATCAGCCCCAGCATTTT. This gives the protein CASRAGQGNNQPQHF. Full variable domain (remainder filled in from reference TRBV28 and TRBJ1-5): DVKVTQSSRYLVKRTGEKVFLECVQDMDHENMFWYRQDPGLGLRLIYFSYDVKMKEKGDIPEGYSVSREKKERFSLILESASTNQTSMYLCASRAGQGNNQPQHFGDGTRLSIL.

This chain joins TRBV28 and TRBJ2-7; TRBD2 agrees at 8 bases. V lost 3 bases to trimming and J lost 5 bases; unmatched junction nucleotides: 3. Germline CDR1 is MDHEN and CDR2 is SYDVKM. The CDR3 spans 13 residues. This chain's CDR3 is CASSLTGGDEQYF. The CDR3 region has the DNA TGTGCCAGCAGTTTGACGGGAGGGGACGAGCAGTACTTC.

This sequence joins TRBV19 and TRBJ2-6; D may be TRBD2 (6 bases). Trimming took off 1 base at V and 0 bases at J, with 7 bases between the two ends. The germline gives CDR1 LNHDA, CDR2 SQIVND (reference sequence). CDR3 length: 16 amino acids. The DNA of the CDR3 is TGTGCCAGTAGTATAGTGGAGGGCTCTGGGGCCAACGTCCTGACTTTC. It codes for CASSIVEGSGANVLTF.

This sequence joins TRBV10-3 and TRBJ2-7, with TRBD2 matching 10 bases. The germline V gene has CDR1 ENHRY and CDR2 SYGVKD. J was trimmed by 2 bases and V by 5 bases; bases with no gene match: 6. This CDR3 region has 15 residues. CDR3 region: CAISPWLAGAYEQYF. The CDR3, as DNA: TGTGCCATCAGTCCCTGGCTAGCGGGAGCCTACGAGCAGTACTTC.

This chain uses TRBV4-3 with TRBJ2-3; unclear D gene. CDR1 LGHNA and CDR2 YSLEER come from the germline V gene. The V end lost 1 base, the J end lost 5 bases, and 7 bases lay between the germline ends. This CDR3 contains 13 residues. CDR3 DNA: TGCGCCAGCAGCCAAGGGTCGGGAGATACGCAGTATTTT. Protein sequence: CASSQGSGDTQYF.

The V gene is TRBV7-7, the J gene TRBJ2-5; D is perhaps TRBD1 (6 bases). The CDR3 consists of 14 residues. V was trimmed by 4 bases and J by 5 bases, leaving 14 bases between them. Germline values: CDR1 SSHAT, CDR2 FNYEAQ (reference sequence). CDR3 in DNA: TGTGCCAGCAGCTATCATGGGGGCGTCGAGACCCAGTACTTC. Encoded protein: CASSYHGGVETQYF.

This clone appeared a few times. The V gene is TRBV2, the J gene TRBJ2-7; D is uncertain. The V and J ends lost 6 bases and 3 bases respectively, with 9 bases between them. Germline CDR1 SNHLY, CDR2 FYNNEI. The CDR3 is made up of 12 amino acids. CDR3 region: CASSGKIYEQYF. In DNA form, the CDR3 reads TGTGCCAGCAGCGGTAAAATCTACGAGCAGTACTTC.

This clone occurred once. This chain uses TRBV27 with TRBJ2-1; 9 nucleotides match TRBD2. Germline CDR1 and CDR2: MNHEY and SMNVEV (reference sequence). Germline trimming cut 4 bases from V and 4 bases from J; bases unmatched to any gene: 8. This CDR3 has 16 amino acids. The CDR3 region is CASSYSRAGGYNEQFF. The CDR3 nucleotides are TGTGCCAGCAGTTATAGCCGAGCGGGAGGTTACAATGAGCAGTTCTTC.

The CDR3 reads CASSIGGLTQETQYF. The DNA for the CDR3 is TGTGCCAGTAGTATAGGTGGTTTAACACAAGAGACCCAGTACTTC. V gene TRBV19 combines with J gene TRBJ2-5, with D uncertain. CDR1 is LNHDA and CDR2 is SQIVND in the germline V gene (reference sequence). V shed 1 base and J shed 2 bases, with 11 bases lying between them. There are 15 residues in the CDR3.